Here is one T cell receptor beta chain with its context. V shed 1 base and J shed 5 bases, with 14 bases lying between them. The germline CDR1 and CDR2 sequences are SGHAT and FQNNGV. The CDR3 loop spans 15 amino acids. This sample was taken from a study of blood T cell repertoires in COVID-19. In the study overall: Sites across the United States, Italy and Spain contributed samples from acute and convalescent COVID-19. T cells, B-cell-depleted T cells, or PBMCs provided the cDNA or gDNA that served as material.

Generated by immunoSEQ multiplex PCR, the TCRdb table keeps only in-frame clones and is missing some. This repertoire shows under 200,000 clones, approximately 86% found once; its top ten account for about 2.1%. The sample taken for sequencing was peripheral blood. This TCR derives from a man aged 70 or older with active or convalescent COVID-19. The rearrangement links TRBV11-2 to TRBJ1-2, with D possibly being TRBD1 (5 bases). CDR3 sequence: CASSLAGGVLYGYTF. Written as DNA, the CDR3 is TGTGCCAGCAGCTTAGCGGGAGGGGTGTTATATGGCTACACCTTC.